The rows below give T cell receptor beta chains drawn from one sample of a study of CD8 T cells in Susac syndrome. TCRdb independently ran MiXCR on the immunoSEQ multiplex PCR reads; one entry per CDR3 protein. Altogether around 170,000 distinct CDR3 sequences are present, 90% to 96% being singletons, with the ten largest covering 0.075% to 0.1%. Input material: CD4+ T cells from PBMCs. Every receptor here comes from a human donor with Susac syndrome. The CDR3 runs from the conserved cysteine through the conserved F or W. The order of the fields is clone size, J gene, D gene, V gene, CDR3 DNA, CDR3 protein. D genes are given only for firm matches. A clone size is listed for some rows: how often the clone was seen (once, few, many), or a class if it is expanded.

clone_size: NA; j_call: TRBJ2-1; d_call: NA; v_call: TRBV30; cdr3_nt: TGTGCCTGGAGTGTTCTAATCGGGGCCCAGTATGAGCAGTTCTTC; cdr3_aa: CAWSVLIGAQYEQFF
clone_size: NA; j_call: TRBJ1-2; d_call: NA; v_call: TRBV7-2; cdr3_nt: TGTGCCAGCAGCTTAGTTCTGGTCGGCGTGAGCTACACCTTC; cdr3_aa: CASSLVLVGVSYTF
clone_size: NA; j_call: TRBJ2-1; d_call: TRBD1; v_call: TRBV11-1; cdr3_nt: TGTGCCAGCAGCCCCGGACAGGGGATAGAAGAGCAGTTCTTC; cdr3_aa: CASSPGQGIEEQFF
clone_size: NA; j_call: TRBJ2-7; d_call: TRBD1; v_call: TRBV12-3/TRBV12-4; cdr3_nt: TGTGCCAGCAGTTTCCGACAGGGTTTGTCCTACGAGCAGTACTTC; cdr3_aa: CASSFRQGLSYEQYF
clone_size: once; j_call: TRBJ1-6; d_call: NA; v_call: TRBV3-1; cdr3_nt: TGTGCCAGCAGCCAAGGACGGAGACAGGAGAGAAATTCACCCCTCCACTTT; cdr3_aa: CASSQGRRQERNSPLHF
clone_size: NA; j_call: TRBJ2-7; d_call: TRBD2; v_call: TRBV7-9; cdr3_nt: TGTGCCAGCAGCCCTCGACTAGCGGGGGACCACGAGCAGTACTTC; cdr3_aa: CASSPRLAGDHEQYF
clone_size: NA; j_call: TRBJ2-3; d_call: NA; v_call: TRBV10-3; cdr3_nt: TGTGCCATCAGTGAGTCGATCCAGGGGGATACGCAGTATTTT; cdr3_aa: CAISESIQGDTQYF
clone_size: NA; j_call: TRBJ2-7; d_call: TRBD2; v_call: TRBV2; cdr3_nt: TGTGCCAGCAGCCCTAGCGGGGGTTTAACCTACGAGCAGTACTTC; cdr3_aa: CASSPSGGLTYEQYF
clone_size: NA; j_call: TRBJ2-7; d_call: NA; v_call: TRBV25-1; cdr3_nt: TGTGCCAGCAGTGCACTAGCCCTTGGTCGTTACGAGCAGTACTTC; cdr3_aa: CASSALALGRYEQYF
clone_size: NA; j_call: TRBJ2-5; d_call: TRBD1; v_call: TRBV5-4; cdr3_nt: TGTGCCAGCAGCTTGGCCCTGGGACAGCAAGAGACCCAGTACTTC; cdr3_aa: CASSLALGQQETQYF
clone_size: once; j_call: TRBJ2-3; d_call: TRBD2; v_call: TRBV29-1; cdr3_nt: TGCAGCGTCCAATTAGCGGGGGGGTTTGCAGATACGCAGTATTTT; cdr3_aa: CSVQLAGGFADTQYF
clone_size: NA; j_call: TRBJ1-1; d_call: NA; v_call: TRBV3-1; cdr3_nt: TGTGCCAGCAGCCCCGGCCTGGGAAACACTGAAGCTTTCTTT; cdr3_aa: CASSPGLGNTEAFF
clone_size: NA; j_call: TRBJ2-1; d_call: NA; v_call: TRBV29-1; cdr3_nt: TGCAGCGTTGTGCCGGGGACCTACAATGAGCAGTTCTTC; cdr3_aa: CSVVPGTYNEQFF
clone_size: NA; j_call: TRBJ2-4; d_call: NA; v_call: TRBV4-1; cdr3_nt: TGCGCCAGCAGCCCCGAAGCAAACATTCAGTACTTC; cdr3_aa: CASSPEANIQYF
clone_size: NA; j_call: TRBJ2-1; d_call: NA; v_call: TRBV28; cdr3_nt: TGTGCCAGCCTCACCCAGGGCGGCTACAATGAGCAGTTCTTC; cdr3_aa: CASLTQGGYNEQFF
clone_size: NA; j_call: TRBJ1-2; d_call: TRBD1; v_call: TRBV30; cdr3_nt: TGTGCCTGGAGGACGCCGGACAGGGCCTATGGCTACACCTTC; cdr3_aa: CAWRTPDRAYGYTF
clone_size: NA; j_call: TRBJ1-6; d_call: NA; v_call: TRBV18; cdr3_nt: TGTGCCAGCTCACCACAAAACGGCCGTCATTCACCCCTCCACTTT; cdr3_aa: CASSPQNGRHSPLHF
clone_size: NA; j_call: TRBJ1-2; d_call: NA; v_call: TRBV14; cdr3_nt: TGTGCCAGCAGCCAAGAAAGCTTCTATGGCTACACCTTC; cdr3_aa: CASSQESFYGYTF
clone_size: NA; j_call: TRBJ2-1; d_call: TRBD1; v_call: TRBV20-1; cdr3_nt: TGCAGTGCGGGGGACAGGCTTTACAATGAGCAGTTCTTC; cdr3_aa: CSAGDRLYNEQFF
clone_size: once; j_call: TRBJ1-5; d_call: NA; v_call: TRBV12-3/TRBV12-4; cdr3_nt: TGTGCCAGCAGTTTTAGGGCAGGGGCGGACAATCAGCCCCAGCATTTT; cdr3_aa: CASSFRAGADNQPQHF
clone_size: NA; j_call: TRBJ2-7; d_call: NA; v_call: TRBV28; cdr3_nt: TGTGCCAGCACTTCGGGCGTCGACGAGCAGTACTTC; cdr3_aa: CASTSGVDEQYF
clone_size: NA; j_call: TRBJ2-7; d_call: TRBD1; v_call: TRBV20-1; cdr3_nt: TGCAGTGCCACGGACAGGGGACGCGAGCAGTACTTC; cdr3_aa: CSATDRGREQYF
clone_size: once; j_call: TRBJ2-2; d_call: TRBD1; v_call: TRBV30; cdr3_nt: TGTGCCTGGAGGGGACAGGGTTTGAACGGGGAGCTGTTTTTT; cdr3_aa: CAWRGQGLNGELFF
clone_size: NA; j_call: TRBJ1-2; d_call: NA; v_call: TRBV9; cdr3_nt: TGTGCCAGCAGCGTAGTGGACGGGGGCAATGGCTACACCTTC; cdr3_aa: CASSVVDGGNGYTF
clone_size: NA; j_call: TRBJ2-7; d_call: TRBD2; v_call: TRBV7-2; cdr3_nt: TGTGCCAGCAGCTTCAACGGGGGGATTTACGAGCAGTACTTC; cdr3_aa: CASSFNGGIYEQYF
clone_size: NA; j_call: TRBJ2-2; d_call: NA; v_call: TRBV28; cdr3_nt: TGTGCCAGCGACCCAAACACCGGGGAGCTGTTTTTT; cdr3_aa: CASDPNTGELFF
clone_size: NA; j_call: TRBJ1-3; d_call: TRBD1; v_call: TRBV20-1; cdr3_nt: TGCAGTGCTCGGGACAGGGAAGCCTCTGGAAACACCATATATTTT; cdr3_aa: CSARDREASGNTIYF
clone_size: NA; j_call: TRBJ2-5; d_call: TRBD2; v_call: TRBV20-1; cdr3_nt: TGCAGTGCTAGAGAGGGTCGCCCGGGACTAGTCCAAGAGACCCAGTACTTC; cdr3_aa: CSAREGRPGLVQETQYF
clone_size: once; j_call: TRBJ2-7; d_call: NA; v_call: TRBV12-3/TRBV12-4; cdr3_nt: TGTGCCAGCAGTTTACTCCTTGCCGGGAGCTCCTACGAGCAGTACTTC; cdr3_aa: CASSLLLAGSSYEQYF
clone_size: NA; j_call: TRBJ2-5; d_call: NA; v_call: TRBV18; cdr3_nt: TGTGCCAGCTCGAGACAGCAAGAGACCCAGTACTTC; cdr3_aa: CASSRQQETQYF
clone_size: NA; j_call: TRBJ1-1; d_call: NA; v_call: TRBV6-5; cdr3_nt: TGTGCCAGCGGCGCTTGGGGGACGGTGGCTTTCTTT; cdr3_aa: CASGAWGTVAFF